The 20 T cell receptor beta chains below all came from one sample that was sequenced in a study of T cell changes during pregnancy in multiple sclerosis (dated by TCRdb to the late 2010s). The library came from the immunoSEQ multiplex PCR assay. Held by TCRdb, this immuneACCESS table contains in-frame sequences only and omits some clones. Under half of the omission traces to an unresolved V gene where checked; the cause of the rest is unknown. The sample table holds roughly 40,000 clones, of which 84% were seen once. Around 0.65% of the sample is taken by the ten largest. Sequences were derived from CD4+ T cells from peripheral blood mononuclear cells, sampled before pregnancy. These receptors were taken from a female donor with multiple sclerosis, enrolled in a pregnancy study.

The rearrangement links TRBV2 to TRBJ2-5; TRBD1 matches at 8 bases. With V trimmed by 2 bases and J by 7 bases, 9 bases remained unmatched. The germline CDR1 and CDR2 sequences are SNHLY and FYNNEI. CDR3 size: 15 residues. CDR3 residues: CASSETPGGSGTQYF. CDR3 DNA: TGTGCCAGCAGTGAAACGCCAGGGGGCTCGGGGACCCAGTACTTC.

CDR3 residues: CASSIRGSASSYEQYF. DNA of the CDR3: TGTGCCAGTAGTATAAGAGGTTCGGCAAGCTCCTACGAGCAGTACTTC. This rearrangement joins TRBV19 to TRBJ2-7; D unresolved. Per the germline V gene, CDR1 is LNHDA and CDR2 is SQIVND (reference sequence). The CDR3 consists of 16 residues. V lost 2 bases to trimming and J lost 0 bases, with 14 bases between them.

This sequence joins TRBV4-1 and TRBJ2-1, with D perhaps TRBD1 (7 bases). Germline V lookup: CDR1 MGHRA, CDR2 YSYEKL. Trimming left V 1 base short and J 6 bases short, with 22 bases between. The CDR3 runs to 18 residues. The DNA for the CDR3 is TGCGCCAGCAGCCAAGGTCTGCTGGACCACCAGGGGGGCAATGAGCAGTTCTTC. Protein sequence: CASSQGLLDHQGGNEQFF.

V and J are TRBV29-1 and TRBJ2-3, with 10 bases fitting TRBD1. The CDR3 is made up of 14 amino acids. CDR1 and CDR2 (germline): SQVTM, ANQGSEA. The junction had 11 bases not matched to a gene; V was cut back by 8 bases and J by 6 bases. CDR3 protein: CSLDLGQGGDTQYF. DNA for the CDR3: TGCAGCCTAGACCTTGGACAGGGGGGGGATACGCAGTATTTT.

This chain connects TRBV7-8 to TRBJ1-5; D is possibly TRBD1 (6 bases). Germline V gene sequence: CDR1 SGHVS, CDR2 FQNEAQ. The CDR3 is made up of 13 amino acids. V was trimmed by 7 bases and J by 7 bases, leaving 14 bases between them. CDR3 region: CASTSTGPQPQHF. CDR3 DNA sequence: TGTGCCAGCACCTCGACAGGCCCCCAGCCCCAGCATTTT. The full variable domain, rest sourced from reference TRBV7-8 and TRBJ1-5, is GAGVSQSPRYKVAKRGQDVALRCDPISGHVSLFWYQQALGQGPEFLTYFQNEAQLDKSGLPSDRFFAERPEGSVSTLKIQRTQQEDSAVYLCASTSTGPQPQHFGDGTRLSIL.

This CDR3 reads CASSLKQGVNNEQFF. CDR3 DNA: TGTGCCAGCAGCTTGAAACAGGGGGTGAACAATGAGCAGTTCTTC. The rearrangement joins TRBV5-4 to TRBJ2-1; 8 positions match TRBD1. The CDR3 runs to 15 residues. The germline V gene has CDR1 SGHNT and CDR2 YYREEE (reference sequence). The V and J ends lost 1 base and 5 bases, in that order; junction bases with no gene match: 5. Full variable domain (missing parts from reference TRBV5-4 and TRBJ2-1): ETGVTQSPTHLIKTRGQQVTLRCSSQSGHNTVSWYQQALGQGPQFIFQYYREEENGRGNFPPRFSGLQFPNYSSELNVNALELDDSALYLCASSLKQGVNNEQFFGPGTRLTVL.

The chain carries TRBV5-6 and TRBJ1-2, with a tentative D call TRBD1 (5 bases). V shed 1 base and J shed 8 bases, with 9 bases lying between them. CDR1 SGHDT and CDR2 YYEEEE come from the germline V gene. This CDR3 region has 12 residues. The CDR3 is CASSLWGAGYTF. The CDR3 bases are TGTGCCAGCAGCTTGTGGGGCGCGGGCTACACCTTC.

For the CDR3, the DNA is TGTGCCTGGAGTGTGATAGGGGGACGCACTGAAGCTTTCTTT. It translates to CAWSVIGGRTEAFF. The chain links TRBV30 to TRBJ1-1; D may be TRBD1 (6 bases). The ends were cut back, 0 bases at V and 4 bases at J, with 12 bases in the middle. The CDR3 totals 14 residues. The germline CDR1 and CDR2 sequences are GTSNPN and SVGIG (reference sequence).

The chain's CDR3 is CASSVEPTGDTEAFF. CDR3 nucleotide sequence: TGTGCCAGCAGCGTAGAGCCGACAGGGGACACTGAAGCTTTCTTT. The gene calls are TRBV9 and TRBJ1-1; the match to TRBD1 covers 8 bases. The germline gives CDR1 SGDLS, CDR2 YYNGEE. This CDR3 is 15 amino acids long. The junction had 4 bases not matched to a gene; V was cut back by 0 bases and J by 3 bases. Combining the CDR3 with reference TRBV9 and TRBJ1-1 gives the whole variable domain DSGVTQTPKHLITATGQRVTLRCSPRSGDLSVYWYQQSLDQGLQFLIQYYNGEERAKGNILERFSAQQFPDLHSELNLSSLELGDSALYFCASSVEPTGDTEAFFGQGTRLTVV.

V and J are TRBV7-2 and TRBJ1-6; TRBD1 matches at 9 bases. This CDR3 is 15 amino acids long. Looked up from germline, CDR1 is SGHTA and CDR2 is FQGNSA. V dropped 8 bases and J dropped 7; count of bases not matched to a gene: 9. DNA for the CDR3: TGTGCCAGCGGTGAACAGGGGGCGCGGAATTCACCCCTCCACTTT. The encoded protein is CASGEQGARNSPLHF.

The J gene is TRBJ1-3, the V gene TRBV6-1; possibly TRBD1 for D (6 bases). From germline, CDR1 is MNHNS and CDR2 SASEGT. The V end lost 8 bases, the J end lost 3 bases, and 11 bases lay between the germline ends. This CDR3 spans 13 amino acids. The CDR3 loop reads CASADSGGNTIYF. The CDR3 DNA reads TGTGCCAGCGCGGACAGTGGTGGAAACACCATATATTTT.

This chain joins TRBV10-3 and TRBJ1-3, with D possibly TRBD1 on 5 matching bases. The CDR3 is 14 amino acids. Germline assignment: CDR1 ENHRY and CDR2 SYGVKD. V was cut by 3 bases and J by 0 bases, with 6 bases left in between. CDR3: CAISDRDSGNTIYF. In nucleotides, the CDR3 is TGTGCCATCAGTGACAGGGACTCTGGAAACACCATATATTTT.

V gene TRBV2 combines with J gene TRBJ1-2; 9 bases align to TRBD1. Germline assignment: CDR1 SNHLY and CDR2 FYNNEI. The CDR3 is made up of 14 amino acids. J gave up 5 bases and V 4 bases, and 5 bases lay outside the gene matches. CDR3 sequence reads: CASSVDRGFYGYTF. For the CDR3, the DNA is TGTGCCAGCAGTGTAGACAGGGGGTTTTATGGCTACACCTTC.

The chain carries TRBV6-1 and TRBJ2-6, with 7 positions matching TRBD1. Germline V gene data show CDR1 as MNHNS and CDR2 as SASEGT. With V trimmed by 0 bases and J by 2 bases, 1 base remained unmatched. The CDR3 is 16 residues long. CDR3: CASSEAGTAGANVLTF. CDR3 sequence (DNA): TGTGCCAGCAGTGAAGCTGGGACAGCTGGGGCCAACGTCCTGACTTTC.

The V call is TRBV11-2, the J call TRBJ2-2, with D tentatively TRBD1 (6 bases). This CDR3 is built from 16 residues. The V gene's germline CDR1 is SGHAT and CDR2 FQNNGV. Trimming stripped 1 base from V and 5 bases from J, with 14 bases between. The CDR3 protein is CASSLASGVYTGELFF. In DNA, the CDR3 is TGTGCCAGCAGCTTAGCCTCAGGGGTCTATACCGGGGAGCTGTTTTTT.

This clone occurred once. The rearrangement uses TRBV7-2 and TRBJ2-5; 15 bases agree with TRBD2. Germline CDR1 is SGHTA and CDR2 is FQGNSA. The CDR3 sequence is 15 residues long. V gave up 3 bases and J gave up 5 bases; unmatched junction bases: 1. In nucleotides, the CDR3 is TGTGCCAGCAGCTTGGGACTAGCGGGAGGTGAGACCCAGTACTTC. Its translation is CASSLGLAGGETQYF.

This chain uses TRBV10-1 with TRBJ2-1; 9 bases match TRBD2. Germline trimming cut 0 bases from V and 7 bases from J; bases unmatched to any gene: 7. CDR3 length: 16 residues. Germline V CDR1 and CDR2: WNHNN, SYGVQD (reference sequence). The CDR3 DNA reads as TGCGCCAGCAGTGAGTCGGGGCGGGAGGGCCGAAATGAGCAGTTCTTC. It yields the protein CASSESGREGRNEQFF.

To note about this clone: At one end, the junction sequence differs from germline, possibly due to a read error. The rearrangement joins TRBV12-5 to TRBJ1-5; D might be TRBD1 (5 bases). Per germline, CDR1 LGHNT and CDR2 FRNRAP. The length of the CDR3 is 12 residues. CDR3 residues: CASGLELDKQDF. The CDR3 coding sequence is TGTGCTAGTGGTTTGGAATTAGACAAACAGGATTTT.

This clone occurred a few times. V usage is TRBV7-9 and J usage is TRBJ2-7, with 10 nucleotides matching TRBD2. CDR1 and CDR2 (germline): SEHNR, FQNEAQ (reference sequence). The CDR3 runs 13 residues. The trim removed 4 bases at V and 9 bases at J, leaving 6 bases unmatched. CDR3 in DNA: TGTGCCAGCAGCTCACCCGGACTAGCGGCGCAGTACTTC. Protein product: CASSSPGLAAQYF.

This clone was observed a single time. The chain carries TRBV7-2 and TRBJ2-1; D is perhaps TRBD2 (6 bases). Germline values: CDR1 SGHTA, CDR2 FQGNSA. The V end was cut by 5 bases, the J end by 4 bases, with 18 bases between. This CDR3 is built from 16 residues. The CDR3 reads CASSEQLALEYNEQFF. The CDR3 bases are TGTGCCAGCAGCGAACAACTAGCCCTCGAGTACAATGAGCAGTTCTTC. The full variable domain, its missing parts supplied by reference TRBV7-2 and TRBJ2-1, is GAGVSQSPSNKVTEKGKDVELRCDPISGHTALYWYRQSLGQGLEFLIYFQGNSAPDKSGLPSDRFSAERTGGSVSTLTIQRTQQEDSAVYLCASSEQLALEYNEQFFGPGTRLTVL.